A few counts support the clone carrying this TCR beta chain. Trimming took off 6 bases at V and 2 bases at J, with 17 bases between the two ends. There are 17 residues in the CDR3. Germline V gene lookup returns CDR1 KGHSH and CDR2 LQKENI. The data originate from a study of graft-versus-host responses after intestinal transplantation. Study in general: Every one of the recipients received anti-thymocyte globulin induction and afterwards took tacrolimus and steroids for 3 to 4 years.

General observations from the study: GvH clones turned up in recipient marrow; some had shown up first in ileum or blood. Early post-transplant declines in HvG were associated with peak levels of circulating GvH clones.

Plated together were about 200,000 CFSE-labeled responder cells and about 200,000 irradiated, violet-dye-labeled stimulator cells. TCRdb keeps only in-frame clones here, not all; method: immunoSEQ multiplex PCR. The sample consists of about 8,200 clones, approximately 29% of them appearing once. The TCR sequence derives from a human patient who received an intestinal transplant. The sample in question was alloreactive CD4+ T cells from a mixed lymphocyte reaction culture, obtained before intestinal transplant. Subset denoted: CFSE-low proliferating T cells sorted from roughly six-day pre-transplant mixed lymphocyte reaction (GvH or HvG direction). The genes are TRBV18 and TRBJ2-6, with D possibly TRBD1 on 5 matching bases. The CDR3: CASSQWAPGTGANVLTF. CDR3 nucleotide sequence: TGTGCCAGCTCCCAATGGGCCCCAGGGACTGGGGCCAACGTCCTGACTTTC.